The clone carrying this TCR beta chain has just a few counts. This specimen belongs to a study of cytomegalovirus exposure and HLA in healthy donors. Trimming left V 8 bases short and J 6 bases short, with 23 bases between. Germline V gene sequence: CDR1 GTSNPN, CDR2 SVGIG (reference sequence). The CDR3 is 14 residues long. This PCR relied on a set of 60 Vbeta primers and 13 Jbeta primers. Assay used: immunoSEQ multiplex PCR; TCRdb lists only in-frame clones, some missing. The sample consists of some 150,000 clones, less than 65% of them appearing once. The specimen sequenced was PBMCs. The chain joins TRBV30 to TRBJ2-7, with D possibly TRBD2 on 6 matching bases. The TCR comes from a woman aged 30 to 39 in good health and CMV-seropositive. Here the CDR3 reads CAGGNLGGSGEQYF. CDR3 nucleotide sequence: TGTGCCGGAGGGAATCTCGGAGGATCGGGCGAGCAGTACTTC. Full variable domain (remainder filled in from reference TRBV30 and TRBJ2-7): SQTIHQWPATLVQPVGSPLSLECTVEGTSNPNLYWYRQAAGRGLQLLFYSVGIGQISSEVPQNLSASRPQDRQFILSSKKLLLSDSGFYLCAGGNLGGSGEQYFGPGTRLTVT.